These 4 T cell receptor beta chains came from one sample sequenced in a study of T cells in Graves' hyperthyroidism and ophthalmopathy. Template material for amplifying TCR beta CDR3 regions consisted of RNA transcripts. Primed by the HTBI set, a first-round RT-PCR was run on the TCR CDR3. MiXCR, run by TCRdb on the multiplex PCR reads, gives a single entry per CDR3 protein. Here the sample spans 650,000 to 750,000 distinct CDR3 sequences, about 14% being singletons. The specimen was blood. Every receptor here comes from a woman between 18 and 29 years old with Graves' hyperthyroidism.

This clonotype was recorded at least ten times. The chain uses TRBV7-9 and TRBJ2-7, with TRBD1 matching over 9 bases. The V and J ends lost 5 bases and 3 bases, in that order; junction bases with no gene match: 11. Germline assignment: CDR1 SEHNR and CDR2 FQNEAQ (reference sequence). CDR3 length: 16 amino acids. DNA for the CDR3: TGTGCCAGCAGCCCTCCCGGGACAGGGCTTAACTACGAGCAGTACTTC. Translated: CASSPPGTGLNYEQYF.

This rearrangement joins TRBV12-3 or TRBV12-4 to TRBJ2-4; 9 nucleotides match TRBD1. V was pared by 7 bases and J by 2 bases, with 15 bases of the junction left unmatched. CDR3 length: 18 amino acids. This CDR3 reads CASTWGQGIANTKNIQYF. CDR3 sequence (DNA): TGTGCCAGCACCTGGGGACAGGGTATTGCGAATACCAAAAACATTCAGTACTTC.

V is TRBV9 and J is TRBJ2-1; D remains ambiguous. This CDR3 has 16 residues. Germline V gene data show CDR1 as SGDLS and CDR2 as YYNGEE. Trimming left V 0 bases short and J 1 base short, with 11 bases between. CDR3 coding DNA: TGTGCCAGCAGCGTAGAACTGGTGGTTTCCTACAATGAGCAGTTCTTC. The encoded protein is CASSVELVVSYNEQFF.

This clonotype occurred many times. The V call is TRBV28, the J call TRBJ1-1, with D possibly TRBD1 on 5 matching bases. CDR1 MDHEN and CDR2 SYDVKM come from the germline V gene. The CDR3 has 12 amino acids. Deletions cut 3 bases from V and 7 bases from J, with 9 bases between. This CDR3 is CASSFGDLEAFF. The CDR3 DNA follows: TGTGCCAGCAGTTTTGGGGACCTTGAAGCTTTCTTT.